The subject of this entry is one T cell receptor beta chain. The sample comes from a study of cytomegalovirus exposure and HLA in healthy donors. Both 60 Vbeta primers and 13 Jbeta primers went into the PCR. Produced via immunoSEQ multiplex PCR; TCRdb's table is partial and in-frame only. The data hold about 80,000 clones, with approximately 62% observed a single time. The CDR3 spans 14 residues. Germline lookup yields CDR1 ENHRY and CDR2 SYGVKD. V was pared by 4 bases and J by 3 bases, with 6 bases of the junction left unmatched. Sequenced sample: PBMCs. The chain uses TRBV10-3 and TRBJ2-7; 7 positions match TRBD2. The clonotype originates from a male donor in good health and CMV-seropositive. This chain's CDR3 is CAISGSGNLYEQYF. DNA for the CDR3: TGTGCCATCAGTGGGAGCGGGAACCTCTACGAGCAGTACTTC.